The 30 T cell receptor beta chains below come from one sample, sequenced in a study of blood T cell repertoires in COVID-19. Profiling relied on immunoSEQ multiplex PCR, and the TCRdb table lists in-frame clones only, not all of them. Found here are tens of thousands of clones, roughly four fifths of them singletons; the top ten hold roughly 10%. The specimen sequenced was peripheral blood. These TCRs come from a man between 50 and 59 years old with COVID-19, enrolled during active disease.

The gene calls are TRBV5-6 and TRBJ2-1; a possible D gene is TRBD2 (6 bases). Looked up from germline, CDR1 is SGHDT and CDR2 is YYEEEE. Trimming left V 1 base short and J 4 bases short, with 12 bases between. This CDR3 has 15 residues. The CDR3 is CASSLWRETYNEQFF. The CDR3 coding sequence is TGTGCCAGCAGCTTGTGGAGGGAAACTTACAATGAGCAGTTCTTC.

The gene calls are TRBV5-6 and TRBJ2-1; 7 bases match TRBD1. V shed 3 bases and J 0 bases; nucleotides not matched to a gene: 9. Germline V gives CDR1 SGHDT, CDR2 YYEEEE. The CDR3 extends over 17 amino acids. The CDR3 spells CASSSKGQASSYNEQFF. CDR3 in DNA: TGTGCCAGCAGCTCTAAAGGACAGGCTAGCTCCTACAATGAGCAGTTCTTC.

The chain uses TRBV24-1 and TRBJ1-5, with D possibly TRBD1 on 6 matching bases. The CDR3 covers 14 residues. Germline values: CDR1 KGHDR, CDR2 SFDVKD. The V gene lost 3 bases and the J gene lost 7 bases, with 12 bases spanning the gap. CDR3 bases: TGTGCCACCAGTGATAACAGGGATTTACAGCCCCAGCATTTT. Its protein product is CATSDNRDLQPQHF.

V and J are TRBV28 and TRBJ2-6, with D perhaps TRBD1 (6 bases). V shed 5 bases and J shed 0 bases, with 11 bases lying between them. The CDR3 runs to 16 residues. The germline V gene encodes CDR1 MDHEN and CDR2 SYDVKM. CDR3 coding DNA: TGTGCCAGCAGTCCCCGAGGGGGCTCTGGGGCCAACGTCCTGACTTTC. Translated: CASSPRGGSGANVLTF. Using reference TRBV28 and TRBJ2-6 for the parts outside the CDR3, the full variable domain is DVKVTQSSRYLVKRTGEKVFLECVQDMDHENMFWYRQDPGLGLRLIYFSYDVKMKEKGDIPEGYSVSREKKERFSLILESASTNQTSMYLCASSPRGGSGANVLTFGAGSRLTVL.

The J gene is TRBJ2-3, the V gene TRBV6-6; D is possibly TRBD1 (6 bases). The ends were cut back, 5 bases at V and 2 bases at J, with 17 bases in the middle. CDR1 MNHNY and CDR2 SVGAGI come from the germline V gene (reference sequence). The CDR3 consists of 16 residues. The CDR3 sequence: CASSLSFGTTTDTQYF. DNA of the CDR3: TGTGCCAGCAGTCTAAGCTTCGGGACAACCACAGATACGCAGTATTTT.

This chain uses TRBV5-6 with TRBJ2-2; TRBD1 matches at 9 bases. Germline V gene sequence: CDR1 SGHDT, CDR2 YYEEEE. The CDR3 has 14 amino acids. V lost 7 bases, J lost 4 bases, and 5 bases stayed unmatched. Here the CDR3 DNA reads TGTGCCAGCGGCTACAGGGGGCGCACCGGGGAGCTGTTTTTT. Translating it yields CASGYRGRTGELFF.

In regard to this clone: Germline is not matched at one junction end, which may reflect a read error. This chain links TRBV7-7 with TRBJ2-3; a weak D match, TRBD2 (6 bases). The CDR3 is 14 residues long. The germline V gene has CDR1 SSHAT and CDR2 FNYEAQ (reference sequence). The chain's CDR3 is CASSPGGGTDTQYF. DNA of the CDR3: TGTGCTAGCAGCCCTGGAGGAGGGACAGATACGCAGTATTTT.

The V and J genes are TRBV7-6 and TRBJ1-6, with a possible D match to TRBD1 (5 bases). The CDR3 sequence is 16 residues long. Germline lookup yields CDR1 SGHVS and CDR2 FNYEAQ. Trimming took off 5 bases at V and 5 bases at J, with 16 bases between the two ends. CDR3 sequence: CASSQGAQGNNSPLHF. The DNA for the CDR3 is TGTGCCAGCAGCCAAGGGGCGCAGGGCAATAATTCACCCCTCCACTTT.

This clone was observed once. CDR3 coding DNA: TGTGCCAGTAGTAACCGACAGGGTCAATTCTATCAGTACGAGCAGTACTTC. It codes for CASSNRQGQFYQYEQYF. This chain uses TRBV19 with TRBJ2-7, with 7 positions matching TRBD1. Germline loops: CDR1 LNHDA, CDR2 SQIVND (reference sequence). The ends lost 4 bases at V and 4 bases at J; junction bases unmatched: 16. CDR3 length: 17 residues.

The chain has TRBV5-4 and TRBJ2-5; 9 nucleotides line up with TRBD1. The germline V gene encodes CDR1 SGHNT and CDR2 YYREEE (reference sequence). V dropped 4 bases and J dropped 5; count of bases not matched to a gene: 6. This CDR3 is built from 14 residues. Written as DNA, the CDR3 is TGTGCCAGCAGCAAGGGACAGGGCAGGGAGACCCAGTACTTC. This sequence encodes CASSKGQGRETQYF.

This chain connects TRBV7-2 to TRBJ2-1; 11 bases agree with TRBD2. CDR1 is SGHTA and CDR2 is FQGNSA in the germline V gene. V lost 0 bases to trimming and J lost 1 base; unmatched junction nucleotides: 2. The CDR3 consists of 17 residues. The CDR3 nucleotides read TGTGCCAGCAGCTTAGCGGGACTAGCGGTATCCTACAATGAGCAGTTCTTC. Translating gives CASSLAGLAVSYNEQFF. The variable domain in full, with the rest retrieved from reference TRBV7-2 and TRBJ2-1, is GAGVSQSPSNKVTEKGKDVELRCDPISGHTALYWYRQSLGQGLEFLIYFQGNSAPDKSGLPSDRFSAERTGGSVSTLTIQRTQQEDSAVYLCASSLAGLAVSYNEQFFGPGTRLTVL.

The CDR3 sequence: CASNSGHGGTNSPLHF. The DNA of the CDR3 is TGTGCCAGCAACTCCGGACACGGGGGGACCAATTCACCCCTCCACTTT. This chain links TRBV6-6 with TRBJ1-6; possibly TRBD1 for D (5 bases). Germline-derived CDR1 and CDR2 are MNHNY and SVGAGI (reference sequence). The CDR3 length is 16 residues. Trimming stripped 7 bases from V and 7 bases from J, with 20 bases between.

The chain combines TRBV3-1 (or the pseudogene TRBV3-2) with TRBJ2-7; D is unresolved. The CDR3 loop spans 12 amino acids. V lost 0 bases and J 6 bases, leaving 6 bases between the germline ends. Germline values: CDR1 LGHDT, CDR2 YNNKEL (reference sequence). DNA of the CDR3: TGTGCCAGCAGCCAAGATAGGAGCGAGCAGTACTTC. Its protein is CASSQDRSEQYF.

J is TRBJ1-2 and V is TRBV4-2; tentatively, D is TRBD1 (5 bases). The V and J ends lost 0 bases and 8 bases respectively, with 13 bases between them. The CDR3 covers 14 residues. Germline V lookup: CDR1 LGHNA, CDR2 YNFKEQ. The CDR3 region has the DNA TGTGCCAGCAGCCAAGAGTTGAGCAGGGCGGGCTACACCTTC. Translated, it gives CASSQELSRAGYTF.

DNA of the CDR3: TGCAGCGCGAACCCTAGCGGGTTCGTGACAGATACGCAGTATTTT. It yields the protein CSANPSGFVTDTQYF. This chain connects TRBV29-1 to TRBJ2-3; 8 bases line up with TRBD2. Trimming at V came to 7 bases and at J to 3 bases, leaving 12 bases not matched to a gene. Per the germline V gene, CDR1 is SQVTM and CDR2 is ANQGSEA. The CDR3 runs 15 residues.

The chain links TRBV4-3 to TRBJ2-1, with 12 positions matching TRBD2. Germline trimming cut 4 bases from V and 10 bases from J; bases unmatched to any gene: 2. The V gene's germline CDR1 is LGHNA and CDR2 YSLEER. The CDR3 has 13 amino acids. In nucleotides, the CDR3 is TGCGCCAGCAGCCTCGGACTAGCGGGAGAGCAGTTCTTC. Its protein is CASSLGLAGEQFF.

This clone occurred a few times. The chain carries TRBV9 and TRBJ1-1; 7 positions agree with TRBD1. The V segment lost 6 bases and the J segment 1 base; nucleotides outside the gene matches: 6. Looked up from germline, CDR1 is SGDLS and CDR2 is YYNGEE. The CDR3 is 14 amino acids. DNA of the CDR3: TGTGCCAGCACCCTCGGGACAGCGAACACTGAAGCTTTCTTT. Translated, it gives CASTLGTANTEAFF.

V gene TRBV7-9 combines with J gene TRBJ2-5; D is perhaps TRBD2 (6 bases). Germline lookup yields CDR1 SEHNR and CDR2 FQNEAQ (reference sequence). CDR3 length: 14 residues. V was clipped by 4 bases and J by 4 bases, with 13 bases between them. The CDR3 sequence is CASSSGLRIETQYF. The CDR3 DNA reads TGTGCCAGCAGCTCGGGACTCCGAATAGAGACCCAGTACTTC.

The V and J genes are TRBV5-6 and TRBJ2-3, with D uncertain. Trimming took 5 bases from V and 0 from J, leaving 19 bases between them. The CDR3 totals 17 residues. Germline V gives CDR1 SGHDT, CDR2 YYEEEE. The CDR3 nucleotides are TGTGCCAGCAGTCCCTTAGTCGGAGCCCCTAGCACAGATACGCAGTATTTT. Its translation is CASSPLVGAPSTDTQYF.

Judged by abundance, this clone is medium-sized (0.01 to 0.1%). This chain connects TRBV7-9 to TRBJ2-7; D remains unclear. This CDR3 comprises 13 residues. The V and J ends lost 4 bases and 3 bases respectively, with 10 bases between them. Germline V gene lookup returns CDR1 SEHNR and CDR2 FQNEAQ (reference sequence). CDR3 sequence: CASSSDNLYEQYF. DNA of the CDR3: TGTGCCAGCAGCTCCGACAACCTCTACGAGCAGTACTTC.

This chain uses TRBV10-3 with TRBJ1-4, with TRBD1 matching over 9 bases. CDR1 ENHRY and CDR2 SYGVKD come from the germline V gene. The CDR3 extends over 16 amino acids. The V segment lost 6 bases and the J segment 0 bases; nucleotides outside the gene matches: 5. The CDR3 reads CAISPGQGTTNEKLFF. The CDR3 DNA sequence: TGTGCCATCAGCCCCGGACAGGGGACAACTAATGAAAAACTGTTTTTT.

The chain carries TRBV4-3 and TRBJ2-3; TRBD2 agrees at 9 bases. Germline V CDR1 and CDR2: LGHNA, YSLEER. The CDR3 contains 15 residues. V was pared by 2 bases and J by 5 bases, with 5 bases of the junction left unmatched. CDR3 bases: TGCGCCAGCAGCCAAACTAGCGGGCCTTTAGATACGCAGTATTTT. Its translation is CASSQTSGPLDTQYF.

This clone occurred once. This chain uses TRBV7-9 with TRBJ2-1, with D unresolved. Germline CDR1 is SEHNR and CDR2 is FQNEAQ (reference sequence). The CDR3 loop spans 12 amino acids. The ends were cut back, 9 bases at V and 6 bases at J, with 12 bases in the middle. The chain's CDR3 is CASISSGNEQFF. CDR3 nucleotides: TGTGCCAGTATCTCCTCCGGCAATGAGCAGTTCTTC.

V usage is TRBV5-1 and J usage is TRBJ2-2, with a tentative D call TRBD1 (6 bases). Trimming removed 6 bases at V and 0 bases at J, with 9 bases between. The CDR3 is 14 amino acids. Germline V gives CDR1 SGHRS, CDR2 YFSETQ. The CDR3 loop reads CASKGQPNTGELFF. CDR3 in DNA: TGCGCCAGCAAGGGACAACCGAACACCGGGGAGCTGTTTTTT.

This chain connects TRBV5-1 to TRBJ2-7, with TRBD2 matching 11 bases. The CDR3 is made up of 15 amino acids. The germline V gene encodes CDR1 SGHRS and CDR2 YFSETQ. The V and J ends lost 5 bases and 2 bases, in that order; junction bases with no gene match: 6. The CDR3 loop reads CASRRTSGSPYEQYF. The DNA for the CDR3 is TGCGCCAGCAGACGAACTAGCGGGAGCCCCTACGAGCAGTACTTC.

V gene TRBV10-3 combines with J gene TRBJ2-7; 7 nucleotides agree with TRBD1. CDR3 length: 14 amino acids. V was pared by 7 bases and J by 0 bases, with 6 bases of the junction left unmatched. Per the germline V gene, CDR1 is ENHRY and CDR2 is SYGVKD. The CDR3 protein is CAITRTGGSYEQYF. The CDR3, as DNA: TGTGCCATCACTCGGACAGGCGGCTCCTACGAGCAGTACTTC.

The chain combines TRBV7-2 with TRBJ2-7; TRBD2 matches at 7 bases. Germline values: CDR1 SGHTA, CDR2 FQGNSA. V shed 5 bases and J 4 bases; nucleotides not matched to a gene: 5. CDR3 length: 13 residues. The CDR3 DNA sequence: TGTGCCAGCAGCCTTGGGGGGGGTTACGAGCAGTACTTC. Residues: CASSLGGGYEQYF. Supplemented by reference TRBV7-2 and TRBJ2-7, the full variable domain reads GAGVSQSPSNKVTEKGKDVELRCDPISGHTALYWYRQSLGQGLEFLIYFQGNSAPDKSGLPSDRFSAERTGGSVSTLTIQRTQQEDSAVYLCASSLGGGYEQYFGPGTRLTVT.

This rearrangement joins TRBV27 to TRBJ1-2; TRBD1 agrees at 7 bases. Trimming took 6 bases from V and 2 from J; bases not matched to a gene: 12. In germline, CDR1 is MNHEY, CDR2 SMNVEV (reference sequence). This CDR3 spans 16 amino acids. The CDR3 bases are TGTGCCAGCAGCTCCGCAGACAACAGGGGCAACTATGGCTACACCTTC. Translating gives CASSSADNRGNYGYTF.

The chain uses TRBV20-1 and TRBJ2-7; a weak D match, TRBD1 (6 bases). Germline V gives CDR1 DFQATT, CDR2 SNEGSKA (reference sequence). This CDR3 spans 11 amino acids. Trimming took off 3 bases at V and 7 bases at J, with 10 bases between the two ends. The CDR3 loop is CSARGALEQYF. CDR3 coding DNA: TGCAGTGCTAGGGGGGCCTTGGAGCAGTACTTC.

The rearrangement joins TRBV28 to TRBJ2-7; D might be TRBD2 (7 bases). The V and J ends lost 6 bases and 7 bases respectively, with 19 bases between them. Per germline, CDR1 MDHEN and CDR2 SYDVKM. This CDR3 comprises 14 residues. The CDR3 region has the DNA TGTGCCAGCAGCGTGGGGGGGGGCGCGAAAGAGCAGTACTTC. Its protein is CASSVGGGAKEQYF.